The 17 T cell receptor beta chains presented below share a single source sample, sequenced in a study of CD8 T cells in ankylosing spondylitis. TCRdb independently ran MiXCR on the 5' RACE reads; one entry per CDR3 protein. The sample carries around 100,000 distinct CDR3 sequences, around 24% recorded once. The sequencing input was synovial fluid, either unsorted or a sorted T cell fraction (not recorded which). The receptors derive from a male donor with ankylosing spondylitis.

The chain carries TRBV12-3 or TRBV12-4 and TRBJ2-2; 7 positions agree with TRBD2. J was trimmed by 5 bases and V by 6 bases; bases with no gene match: 0. The CDR3 is made up of 12 amino acids. CDR3 nucleotide sequence: TGTGCCAGCAGGGGGGGGACCGGGGAGCTGTTTTTT. It encodes CASRGGTGELFF.

The table lists this clonotype with a few counts. The V and J genes are TRBV12-3 or TRBV12-4 and TRBJ1-5; D perhaps matches TRBD1 (5 bases). The length of the CDR3 is 14 residues. Trimming took off 4 bases at V and 6 bases at J, with 13 bases between the two ends. The CDR3 coding sequence is TGTGCCAGCAGTTGGGCAGGGTCAGGTCAGCCCCAGCATTTT. It codes for CASSWAGSGQPQHF.

This clonotype came up many times. V gene TRBV5-1 combines with J gene TRBJ1-1; D gene uncertain. With 5 bases removed from V and 1 base from J, the gap between germline ends came to 9 bases. The CDR3 contains 13 residues. From germline, CDR1 is SGHRS and CDR2 YFSETQ. CDR3 in DNA: TGCGCCAGCAGGCGGGTCGAGAACACTGAAGCTTTCTTT. Amino acids: CASRRVENTEAFF. The variable domain in full, completed from reference TRBV5-1 and TRBJ1-1, reads KAGVTQTPRYLIKTRGQQVTLSCSPISGHRSVSWYQQTPGQGLQFLFEYFSETQRNKGNFPGRFSGRQFSNSRSEMNVSTLELGDSALYLCASRRVENTEAFFGQGTRLTVV.

The chain carries TRBV4-2 and TRBJ1-5; D is uncertain. The CDR3 extends over 13 amino acids. Per germline, CDR1 LGHNA and CDR2 YNFKEQ. V lost 2 bases, J lost 6 bases, and 8 bases lay in between. The CDR3 DNA follows: TGTGCCAGCAGCCAAAGGCTGGGTCAGCCCCAGCATTTT. Translation: CASSQRLGQPQHF.

The chain employs TRBV6-1 and TRBJ1-6, with TRBD1 matching over 7 bases. Germline V gene lookup returns CDR1 MNHNS and CDR2 SASEGT. V gave up 5 bases and J gave up 4 bases; unmatched junction bases: 2. The CDR3 spans 14 residues. As DNA, the CDR3 is TGTGCCAGCAGTAGGGACAGTTATAATTCACCCCTCCACTTT. Protein sequence: CASSRDSYNSPLHF.

The table lists this clonotype with a few counts. The chain recombines TRBV6-6 with TRBJ1-5; no firm D call. The length of the CDR3 is 13 residues. CDR1 is MNHNY, CDR2 SVGAGI, per germline (reference sequence). V lost 5 bases, J lost 1 base, and 6 bases lay in between. The CDR3 nucleotides read TGTGCCAGCAGTCCCGACAGCAATCAGCCCCAGCATTTT. It encodes CASSPDSNQPQHF.

The chain recombines TRBV5-1 with TRBJ2-7; possible D gene TRBD2, 6 bases. V was clipped by 4 bases and J by 3 bases, with 14 bases between them. Germline assignment: CDR1 SGHRS and CDR2 YFSETQ. The CDR3 is 14 amino acids. The CDR3 reads CASSLQFGGYEQYF. The CDR3 DNA reads as TGCGCCAGCAGCCTCCAGTTCGGGGGCTACGAGCAGTACTTC.

This clonotype was counted between two and nine times. V is TRBV11-3 and J is TRBJ1-4, with TRBD1 matching over 7 bases. J lost 3 bases, V lost 5 bases, and 3 bases had no gene match. This CDR3 is 14 amino acids long. Germline V gene sequence: CDR1 SGHNT, CDR2 YENEEA. CDR3 amino acids: CASSLGQPNEKLFF. The CDR3 DNA is TGTGCCAGCAGCCTGGGACAGCCTAATGAAAAACTGTTTTTT. Full variable domain (rest looked up from reference TRBV11-3 and TRBJ1-4): EAGVVQSPRYKIIEKKQPVAFWCNPISGHNTLYWYLQNLGQGPELLIRYENEEAVDDSQLPKDRFSAERLKGVDSTLKIQPAELGDSAVYLCASSLGQPNEKLFFGSGTQLSVL.

The rearrangement joins TRBV10-3 to TRBJ1-2; D unresolved. The CDR3 contains 12 residues. The germline V gene has CDR1 ENHRY and CDR2 SYGVKD. V gave up 3 bases and J gave up 5 bases, with 7 bases separating them. This CDR3 reads CAISDGAYGYTF. CDR3 DNA: TGTGCCATCAGTGATGGCGCGTATGGCTACACCTTC.

This clonotype was observed many times. V usage is TRBV20-1 and J usage is TRBJ2-2; 9 nucleotides line up with TRBD2. Looked up from germline, CDR1 is DFQATT and CDR2 is SNEGSKA (reference sequence). CDR3 length: 14 residues. V trimming: 1 base; J trimming: 7 bases; junction bases outside the gene matches: 4. Here the CDR3 reads CSARVAGEVGELFF. DNA of the CDR3: TGCAGTGCTAGAGTAGCGGGAGAGGTCGGGGAGCTGTTTTTT.

The chain is built from TRBV3-1 and TRBJ2-5; 16 bases are a match to TRBD2. V lost 1 base, J lost 1 base, and 6 bases stayed unmatched. Germline values: CDR1 LGHDT, CDR2 YNNKEL (reference sequence). The CDR3 sequence is 19 residues long. The CDR3 DNA reads TGTGCCAGCAGCCAAGCAGGGACTAGCGGGAGGGGGGGCCAAGAGACCCAGTACTTC. Amino acid sequence: CASSQAGTSGRGGQETQYF.

Many counts were recorded for this clonotype. The chain joins TRBV12-3 or TRBV12-4 to TRBJ2-1, with 15 nucleotides matching TRBD2. V trimming: 2 bases; J trimming: 8 bases; junction bases outside the gene matches: 7. The CDR3 totals 17 residues. The CDR3 loop is CASSLRGLAGGGHEQFF. The CDR3 DNA follows: TGTGCCAGCAGTTTAAGGGGACTAGCGGGAGGCGGGCATGAGCAGTTCTTC.

This clonotype showed up just a few times. The rearrangement links TRBV6-1 to TRBJ2-2, with a tentative D call TRBD1 (6 bases). The V end lost 6 bases, the J end lost 6 bases, and 14 bases lay between the germline ends. CDR3 length: 14 amino acids. In germline, CDR1 is MNHNS, CDR2 SASEGT. The CDR3 coding sequence is TGTGCCAGCAGCAATTACAGGGTCCCCGGGGAGCTGTTTTTT. Its protein is CASSNYRVPGELFF.

The chain carries TRBV6-1 and TRBJ2-7, with TRBD1 as a possible D gene (6 bases). This CDR3 has 14 residues. CDR1 and CDR2 from the germline V gene are MNHNS and SASEGT. V dropped 6 bases and J dropped 1 base, with 13 bases sitting between them. Here the CDR3 reads CASSARQESYEQYF. The CDR3, as DNA: TGTGCCAGCAGCGCTAGACAGGAGTCCTACGAGCAGTACTTC.

The table lists this clonotype with a few counts. This chain connects TRBV29-1 to TRBJ2-2; the D is unclear. Trimming cost V 4 bases and J 1 base, with 4 bases left between them. The germline V gene encodes CDR1 SQVTM and CDR2 ANQGSEA. The CDR3 covers 12 residues. The CDR3 sequence is CSVGENTGELFF. The CDR3 nucleotides read TGCAGCGTTGGGGAGAACACCGGGGAGCTGTTTTTT.

This clonotype was counted only a few times. The rearrangement uses TRBV24-1 and TRBJ1-2; no definite D call. The CDR3 length is 14 residues. Trimming left V 4 bases short and J 7 bases short, with 15 bases between. CDR1 and CDR2 from the germline V gene are KGHDR and SFDVKD. The CDR3 spells CATSESPRGRGYTF. The CDR3 DNA reads as TGTGCCACCAGTGAATCTCCCCGAGGTCGTGGCTACACCTTC.

The sample holds a few counts of this clonotype. The V gene is TRBV7-8, the J gene TRBJ2-2; 14 nucleotides line up with TRBD2. Germline V lookup: CDR1 SGHVS, CDR2 FQNEAQ. V shed 5 bases and J 6 bases; nucleotides not matched to a gene: 17. The CDR3 has 20 amino acids. The CDR3 region is CASSAMGGTSGRIRAGELFF. Here the CDR3 DNA reads TGTGCCAGCAGCGCTATGGGGGGGACTAGCGGGAGAATACGGGCCGGGGAGCTGTTTTTT.